This is a list of T cell receptor beta chains from one sample in a study of T cell responses to AZD1222 COVID-19 vaccine. Using immunoSEQ multiplex PCR, the repertoire was profiled, and TCRdb retains in-frame clones only, with some absent. The sample lists 140,000 or so clones; 90% to 95% were seen once. Sequenced material: peripheral blood, taken after recovery from COVID-19. Receptors were obtained from an adult who had recovered from COVID-19. Both conserved end residues are part of each CDR3. Fields, in order: V gene, J gene, clone size, D gene, CDR3 DNA, CDR3 protein. A D gene is named only where the DNA matches it firmly. Clone size is stated in some rows and not others, as once, few, many or a class when expanded.

V gene: TRBV5-1
J gene: TRBJ1-5
clone size: NA
D gene: TRBD1
CDR3 DNA: TGCGCCAGCAGCTTACAGGGGGCAAGCAATCAGCCCCAGCATTTT
CDR3 protein: CASSLQGASNQPQHF

V gene: TRBV14
J gene: TRBJ2-5
clone size: NA
D gene: NA
CDR3 DNA: TGTGCCAGCAGCCGGACAGCTCCCCAAGAGACCCAGTACTTC
CDR3 protein: CASSRTAPQETQYF

V gene: TRBV7-3
J gene: TRBJ2-7
clone size: NA
D gene: NA
CDR3 DNA: TGTGCCAGCAGCTTAACAGGCAGTGATAGCTACGAGCAGTACTTC
CDR3 protein: CASSLTGSDSYEQYF

V gene: TRBV5-1
J gene: TRBJ1-2
clone size: NA
D gene: NA
CDR3 DNA: TGCGCCAGCAGCATAGGACGGACCTATGGCTACACCTTC
CDR3 protein: CASSIGRTYGYTF

V gene: TRBV5-1
J gene: TRBJ1-2
clone size: NA
D gene: TRBD1
CDR3 DNA: TGCGCCAGCAGCTTAGGACAGGGGGCTAACTATGGCTACACCTTC
CDR3 protein: CASSLGQGANYGYTF

V gene: TRBV3-1/TRBV3-2
J gene: TRBJ2-2
clone size: NA
D gene: NA
CDR3 DNA: TGTGCCAGCAGCCCTAGGACGGACACCGGGGAGCTGTTTTTT
CDR3 protein: CASSPRTDTGELFF

V gene: TRBV29-1
J gene: TRBJ1-5
clone size: NA
D gene: TRBD1
CDR3 DNA: TGCAGCGTTGGTGGGACAGTGAATCAGCCCCAGCATTTT
CDR3 protein: CSVGGTVNQPQHF

V gene: TRBV7-9
J gene: TRBJ2-7
clone size: NA
D gene: NA
CDR3 DNA: TGTGCCAGCAGCTTCGACAGGACGAACGAGCAGTACTTC
CDR3 protein: CASSFDRTNEQYF

V gene: TRBV25-1
J gene: TRBJ2-2
clone size: NA
D gene: NA
CDR3 DNA: TGTGCCAGCAGTGGATTCGGGTCCGGGGAGCTGTTTTTT
CDR3 protein: CASSGFGSGELFF

V gene: TRBV3-1/TRBV3-2
J gene: TRBJ2-3
clone size: NA
D gene: TRBD1
CDR3 DNA: TGTGCCAGCAGTCCGGGACAGGGGGCTTCAGATACGCAGTATTTT
CDR3 protein: CASSPGQGASDTQYF

V gene: TRBV6-1
J gene: TRBJ2-1
clone size: NA
D gene: NA
CDR3 DNA: TGTGCCAGCAGTGACGCCTTCTCCTACAATGAGCAGTTCTTC
CDR3 protein: CASSDAFSYNEQFF

V gene: TRBV28
J gene: TRBJ2-2
clone size: once
D gene: NA
CDR3 DNA: TGTGCCAGCAGGGTGAACACCGGGGAGCTGTTTTTT
CDR3 protein: CASRVNTGELFF

V gene: TRBV19
J gene: TRBJ2-1
clone size: NA
D gene: NA
CDR3 DNA: TGTGCCAGTAGTGCCTCTCCGGGAGAACTAGGGGGCAATGAGCAGTTCTTC
CDR3 protein: CASSASPGELGGNEQFF

V gene: TRBV6-6
J gene: TRBJ2-4
clone size: NA
D gene: TRBD2
CDR3 DNA: TGTGCCAGCAGAATCCAGGGAGGGGTAGCCAAAAACATTCAGTACTTC
CDR3 protein: CASRIQGGVAKNIQYF

V gene: TRBV3-1/TRBV3-2
J gene: TRBJ2-7
clone size: NA
D gene: TRBD2
CDR3 DNA: TGTGCCAGCAGCCAACCGGGACTAGCGCGCTCCTACGAGCAGTACTTC
CDR3 protein: CASSQPGLARSYEQYF

V gene: TRBV19
J gene: TRBJ1-2
clone size: NA
D gene: NA
CDR3 DNA: TGTGCCAGTAGTATAGTTAAGGGAGGAGACTATGGCTACACCTTC
CDR3 protein: CASSIVKGGDYGYTF

V gene: TRBV5-1
J gene: TRBJ2-1
clone size: NA
D gene: TRBD2
CDR3 DNA: TGCGCCAGCAGGGAAGCCGGGACTAGCGTACTACGGGAGCAGTTCTTC
CDR3 protein: CASREAGTSVLREQFF

V gene: TRBV5-1
J gene: TRBJ2-7
clone size: NA
D gene: TRBD1
CDR3 DNA: TGCGCCAGCAGCTTGGGGACAGGGGAGGCCTCCTACGAGCAGTACTTC
CDR3 protein: CASSLGTGEASYEQYF

V gene: TRBV18
J gene: TRBJ1-5
clone size: NA
D gene: NA
CDR3 DNA: TGTGCCAGCTCACCCGACCGAAGTGGGCAGCCCCAGCATTTT
CDR3 protein: CASSPDRSGQPQHF

V gene: TRBV6-5
J gene: TRBJ2-5
clone size: NA
D gene: NA
CDR3 DNA: TGTGCCAGCAGTTACCGGGAGACCCAGTACTTC
CDR3 protein: CASSYRETQYF

V gene: TRBV9
J gene: TRBJ1-1
clone size: NA
D gene: NA
CDR3 DNA: TGTGCCAGCAGCGTAGAGTCCATGAACACTGAAGCTTTCTTT
CDR3 protein: CASSVESMNTEAFF

V gene: TRBV18
J gene: TRBJ2-7
clone size: NA
D gene: NA
CDR3 DNA: TGTGCCAGCTCACCAGACAGTTCCTACGAGCAGTACTTC
CDR3 protein: CASSPDSSYEQYF

V gene: TRBV6-5
J gene: TRBJ1-2
clone size: once
D gene: NA
CDR3 DNA: TGTGCCAGCGCCCCCCGAATAGGGGGGGGTGGCTACACCTTC
CDR3 protein: CASAPRIGGGGYTF

V gene: TRBV4-1
J gene: TRBJ1-1
clone size: NA
D gene: NA
CDR3 DNA: TGCGCCAGCAGCCAACCGCTCAGGGGGAACACTGAAGCTTTCTTT
CDR3 protein: CASSQPLRGNTEAFF

V gene: TRBV23-1
J gene: TRBJ1-5
clone size: NA
D gene: NA
CDR3 DNA: TGCGCCCTTAGAGGGGGGGGCAATCAGCCCCAGCATTTT
CDR3 protein: CALRGGGNQPQHF

V gene: TRBV28
J gene: TRBJ2-7
clone size: NA
D gene: NA
CDR3 DNA: TGTGCCAGCAGTTCAAATTGGTCGGGACGGATATACGAGCAGTACTTC
CDR3 protein: CASSSNWSGRIYEQYF

V gene: TRBV11-3
J gene: TRBJ2-3
clone size: NA
D gene: TRBD2
CDR3 DNA: TGTGCCAGCAGCTTAGTTGGTAGCGGGAGCACAGATACGCAGTATTTT
CDR3 protein: CASSLVGSGSTDTQYF

V gene: TRBV5-6
J gene: TRBJ2-7
clone size: NA
D gene: NA
CDR3 DNA: TGTGCCAGCAGCTATTCTGGTCACGAGCAGTACTTC
CDR3 protein: CASSYSGHEQYF

V gene: TRBV11-2
J gene: TRBJ2-7
clone size: NA
D gene: TRBD1
CDR3 DNA: TGTGCCAGCAGCCCCCGGACAGGGATCAACGAGCAGTACTTC
CDR3 protein: CASSPRTGINEQYF

V gene: TRBV19
J gene: TRBJ1-2
clone size: NA
D gene: TRBD1
CDR3 DNA: TGTGCCAGTAGTGCCGGGACAGGCCTGAGGGGCTACACCTTC
CDR3 protein: CASSAGTGLRGYTF

V gene: TRBV13
J gene: TRBJ2-1
clone size: once
D gene: TRBD2
CDR3 DNA: TGTGCCAGCAGCTCGGAACTAGCGGGAGGGAAGTTCTTC
CDR3 protein: CASSSELAGGKFF